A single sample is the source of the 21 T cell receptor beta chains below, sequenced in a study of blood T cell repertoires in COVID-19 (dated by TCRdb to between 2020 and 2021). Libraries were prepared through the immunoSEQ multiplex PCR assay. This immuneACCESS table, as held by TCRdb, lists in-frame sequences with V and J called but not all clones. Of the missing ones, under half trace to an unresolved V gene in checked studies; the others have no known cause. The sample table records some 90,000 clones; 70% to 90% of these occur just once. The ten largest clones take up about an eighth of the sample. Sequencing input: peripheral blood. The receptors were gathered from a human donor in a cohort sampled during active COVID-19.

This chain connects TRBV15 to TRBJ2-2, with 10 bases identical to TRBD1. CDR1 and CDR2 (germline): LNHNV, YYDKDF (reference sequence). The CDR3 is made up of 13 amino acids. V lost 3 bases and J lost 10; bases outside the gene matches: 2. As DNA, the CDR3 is TGTGCCACCAGCAGGGGACAGGGGCAGGAGCTGTTTTTT. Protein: CATSRGQGQELFF.

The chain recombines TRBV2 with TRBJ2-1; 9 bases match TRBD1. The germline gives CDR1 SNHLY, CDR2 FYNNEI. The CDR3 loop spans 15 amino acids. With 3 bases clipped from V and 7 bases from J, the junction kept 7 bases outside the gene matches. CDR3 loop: CASSDPGQGQNEQFF. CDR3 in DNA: TGTGCCAGCAGTGATCCGGGACAGGGACAAAATGAGCAGTTCTTC.

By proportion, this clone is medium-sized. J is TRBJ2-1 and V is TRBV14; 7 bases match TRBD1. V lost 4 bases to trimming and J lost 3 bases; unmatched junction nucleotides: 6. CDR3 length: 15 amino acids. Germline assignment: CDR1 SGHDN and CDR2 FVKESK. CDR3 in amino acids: CASSPRGDSYNEQFF. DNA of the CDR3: TGTGCCAGCAGCCCACGTGGGGACAGCTACAATGAGCAGTTCTTC.

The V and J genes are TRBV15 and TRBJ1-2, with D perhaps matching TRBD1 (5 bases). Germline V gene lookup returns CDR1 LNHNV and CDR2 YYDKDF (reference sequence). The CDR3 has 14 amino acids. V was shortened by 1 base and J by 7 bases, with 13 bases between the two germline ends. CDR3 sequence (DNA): TGTGCCACCAGCAGAGGAGGGGAGGAGGGTGGCTACACCTTC. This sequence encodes CATSRGGEEGGYTF.

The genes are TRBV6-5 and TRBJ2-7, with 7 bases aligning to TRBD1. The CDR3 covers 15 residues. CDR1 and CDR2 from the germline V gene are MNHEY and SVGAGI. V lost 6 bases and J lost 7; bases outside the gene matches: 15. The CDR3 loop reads CASRETGTGAIEQYF. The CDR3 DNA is TGTGCCAGCAGGGAGACCGGTACAGGGGCGATAGAGCAGTACTTC.

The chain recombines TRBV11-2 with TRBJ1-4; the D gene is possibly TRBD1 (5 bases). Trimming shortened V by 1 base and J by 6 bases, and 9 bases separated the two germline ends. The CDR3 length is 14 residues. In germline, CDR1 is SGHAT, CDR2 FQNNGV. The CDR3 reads CASSLGQTYEKLFF. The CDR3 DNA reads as TGTGCCAGCAGCTTAGGACAGACCTATGAAAAACTGTTTTTT.

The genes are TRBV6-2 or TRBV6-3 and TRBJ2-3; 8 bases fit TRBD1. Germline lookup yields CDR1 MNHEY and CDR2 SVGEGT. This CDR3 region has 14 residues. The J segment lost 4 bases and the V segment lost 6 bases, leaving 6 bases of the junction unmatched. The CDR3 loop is CASSWTGRSDTQYF. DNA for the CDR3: TGTGCCAGCAGCTGGACAGGGCGCTCAGATACGCAGTATTTT.

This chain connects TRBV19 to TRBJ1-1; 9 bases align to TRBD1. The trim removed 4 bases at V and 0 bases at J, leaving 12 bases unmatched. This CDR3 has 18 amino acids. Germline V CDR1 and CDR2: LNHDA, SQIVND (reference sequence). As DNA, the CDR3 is TGTGCCAGTAGTAACTGGAAACAGGGGGCGCAGATGAACACTGAAGCTTTCTTT. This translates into CASSNWKQGAQMNTEAFF.

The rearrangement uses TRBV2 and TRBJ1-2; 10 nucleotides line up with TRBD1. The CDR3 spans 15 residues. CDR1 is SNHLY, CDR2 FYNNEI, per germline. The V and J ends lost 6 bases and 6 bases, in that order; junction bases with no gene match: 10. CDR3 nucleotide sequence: TGTGCCAGCAGCCTACTAACGGGGACAGGGGATGGCTACACCTTC. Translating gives CASSLLTGTGDGYTF.

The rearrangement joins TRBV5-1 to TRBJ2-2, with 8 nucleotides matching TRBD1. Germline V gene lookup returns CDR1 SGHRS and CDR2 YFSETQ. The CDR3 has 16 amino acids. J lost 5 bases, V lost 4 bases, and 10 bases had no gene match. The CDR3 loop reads CASSPRTGLGTGELFF. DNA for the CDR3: TGCGCCAGCAGCCCACGGACAGGGCTGGGGACCGGGGAGCTGTTTTTT.

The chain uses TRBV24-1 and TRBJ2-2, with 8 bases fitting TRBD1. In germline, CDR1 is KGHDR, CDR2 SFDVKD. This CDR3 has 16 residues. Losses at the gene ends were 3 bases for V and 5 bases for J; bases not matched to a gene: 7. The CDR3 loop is CATSDGRTGWTGELFF. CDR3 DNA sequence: TGTGCCACCAGTGATGGGAGGACAGGGTGGACCGGGGAGCTGTTTTTT.

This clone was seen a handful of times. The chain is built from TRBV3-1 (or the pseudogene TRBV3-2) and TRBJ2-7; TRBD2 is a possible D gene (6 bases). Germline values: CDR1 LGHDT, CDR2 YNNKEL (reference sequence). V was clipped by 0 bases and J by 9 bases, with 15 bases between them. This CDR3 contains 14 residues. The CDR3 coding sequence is TGTGCCAGCAGCCAAGACCGCGGGGCCGATTGGCAGTACTTC. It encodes CASSQDRGADWQYF.

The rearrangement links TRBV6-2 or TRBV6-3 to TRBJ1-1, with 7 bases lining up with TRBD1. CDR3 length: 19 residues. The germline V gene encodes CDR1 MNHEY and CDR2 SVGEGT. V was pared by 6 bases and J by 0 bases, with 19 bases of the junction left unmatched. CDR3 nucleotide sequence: TGTGCCAGCAGCCCATTGCCTAGCTTCCAGGGGGGCATGAACACTGAAGCTTTCTTT. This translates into CASSPLPSFQGGMNTEAFF.

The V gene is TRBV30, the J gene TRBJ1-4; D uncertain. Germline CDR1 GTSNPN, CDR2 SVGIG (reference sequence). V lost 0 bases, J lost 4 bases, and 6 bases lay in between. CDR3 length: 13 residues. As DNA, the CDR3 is TGTGCCTGGAGTGTACAGATTAATGAAAAACTGTTTTTT. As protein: CAWSVQINEKLFF.

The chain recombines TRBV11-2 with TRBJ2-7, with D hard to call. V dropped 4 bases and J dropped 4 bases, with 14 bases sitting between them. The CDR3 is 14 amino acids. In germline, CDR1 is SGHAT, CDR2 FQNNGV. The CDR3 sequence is CASSSHGPRYEQYF. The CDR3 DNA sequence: TGTGCCAGCAGCTCCCATGGCCCCAGGTACGAGCAGTACTTC.

CDR3 sequence (DNA): TGTGCCAGTAGTTCCGCCAGCGGGGGCTACACCTTC. This translates into CASSSASGGYTF. The chain joins TRBV19 to TRBJ1-2; D gene ambiguous. V shed 5 bases and J shed 8 bases, with 12 bases lying between them. The CDR3 is 12 residues long. Germline V CDR1 and CDR2: LNHDA, SQIVND (reference sequence).

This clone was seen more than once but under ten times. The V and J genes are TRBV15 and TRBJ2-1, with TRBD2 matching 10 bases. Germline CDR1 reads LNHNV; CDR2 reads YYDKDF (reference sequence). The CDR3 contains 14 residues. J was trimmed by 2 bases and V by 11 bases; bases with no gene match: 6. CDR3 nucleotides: TGTGCCTCAAAGCGGGGGGGTACCTACAATGAGCAGTTCTTC. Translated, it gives CASKRGGTYNEQFF.

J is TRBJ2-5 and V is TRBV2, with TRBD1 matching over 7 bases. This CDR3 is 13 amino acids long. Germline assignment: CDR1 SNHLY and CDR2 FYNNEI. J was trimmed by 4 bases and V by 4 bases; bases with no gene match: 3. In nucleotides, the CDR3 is TGTGCCAGCAGTGTGGACAGGAGAGAGACCCAGTACTTC. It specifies CASSVDRRETQYF.

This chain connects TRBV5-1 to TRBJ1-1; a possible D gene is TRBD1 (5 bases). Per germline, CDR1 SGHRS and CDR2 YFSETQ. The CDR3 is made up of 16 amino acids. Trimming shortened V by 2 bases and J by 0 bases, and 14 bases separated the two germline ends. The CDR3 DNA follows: TGCGCCAGCAGCTTTGGGGGGATTGGACTGAACACTGAAGCTTTCTTT. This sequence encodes CASSFGGIGLNTEAFF.

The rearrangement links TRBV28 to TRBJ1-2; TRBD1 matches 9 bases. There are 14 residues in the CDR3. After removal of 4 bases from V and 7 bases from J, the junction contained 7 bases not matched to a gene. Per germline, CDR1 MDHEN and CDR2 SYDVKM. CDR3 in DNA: TGTGCCAGCAGTTCCAATCCGGGACAGGGTGGCTACACCTTC. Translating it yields CASSSNPGQGGYTF.

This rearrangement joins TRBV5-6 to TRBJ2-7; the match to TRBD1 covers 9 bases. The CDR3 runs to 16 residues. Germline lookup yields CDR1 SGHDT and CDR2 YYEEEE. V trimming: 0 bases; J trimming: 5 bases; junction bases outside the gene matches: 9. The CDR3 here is CASSLDTGTGFHEQYF. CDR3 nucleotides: TGTGCCAGCAGCTTGGACACCGGGACAGGGTTCCACGAGCAGTACTTC. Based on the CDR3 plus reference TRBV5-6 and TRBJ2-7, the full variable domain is DAGVTQSPTHLIKTRGQQVTLRCSPKSGHDTVSWYQQALGQGPQFIFQYYEEEERQRGNFPDRFSGHQFPNYSSELNVNALLLGDSALYLCASSLDTGTGFHEQYFGPGTRLTVT.